This T cell receptor beta chain was obtained from a study of immune heterogeneity within non-small cell lung tumors. At the level of the study: It was found that the tumors were 4 squamous cell carcinomas, over eight non-squamous carcinomas and 1 not otherwise specified.

Bulk tumor genomic DNA constituted the template, at about 600 ng per sample. Multiple widely separated biopsies were taken from each primary tumor at surgery. Curative surgery was performed on patients who had untreated, newly diagnosed non-small cell lung cancer. The donor pool consisted of newly diagnosed non-small cell lung cancer patients who were having surgery with curative intent. The CDR3 is 14 amino acids. Germline V gene sequence: CDR1 MNHEY, CDR2 SMNVEV (reference sequence). The V and J ends lost 3 bases and 3 bases respectively, with 10 bases between them. The sample holds many counts of this clonotype. Its cognate antigen is unknown. Amplification of TCR beta CDR3 was performed by multiplex PCR with 32 V and 13 J primers. MiXCR, applied by TCRdb to the multiplex PCR reads, yields one record per CDR3 protein. The data contain about 10,000 distinct CDR3 sequences, 15% to 20% of them singletons.

Study-wide points: Within a patient, dominant CDR3 beta clonotypes were shared across sites, though different locations had unique frequent clones.

Material: lung tumor tissue. The chain joins TRBV27 to TRBJ2-3; no firm D call. The clonotype comes from a middle-aged man with non-small cell lung cancer. The CDR3 sequence is CASSFSLGTDTQYF. In DNA, the CDR3 is TGTGCCAGCAGTTTTAGCCTGGGTACAGATACGCAGTATTTT.